This section outlines one T cell receptor beta chain sequence together with its context. This CDR3 comprises 14 residues. Trimming shortened V by 4 bases and J by 8 bases, and 14 bases separated the two germline ends. CDR1 is SGHNT, CDR2 YENEEA, per germline. This sample stems from a study of blood T cell repertoires in COVID-19. Study background: Sample material is recorded as cDNA or gDNA derived from T cells, B-cell-depleted T cells, or PBMCs.

Here immunoSEQ multiplex PCR was the method, and the copy in TCRdb shows in-frame clones only, minus some. The repertoire holds approximately 350,000 clones, with more than 75% as singletons. Sample: peripheral blood. This TCR was sampled from a woman under 30 who had recovered from COVID-19. The rearrangement uses TRBV11-3 and TRBJ1-4; D is undetermined. The CDR3 is CASSSRWGGEKLFF. Written as DNA, the CDR3 is TGTGCCAGCAGCTCCCGATGGGGAGGAGAAAAACTGTTTTTT. Based on the CDR3 plus reference TRBV11-3 and TRBJ1-4, the full variable domain is EAGVVQSPRYKIIEKKQPVAFWCNPISGHNTLYWYLQNLGQGPELLIRYENEEAVDDSQLPKDRFSAERLKGVDSTLKIQPAELGDSAVYLCASSSRWGGEKLFFGSGTQLSVL.